This is a list of T cell receptor beta chains from one sample in a study of human T cells and chemical hapten exposure. Via MiXCR, TCRdb re-called the RACE reads, giving one row per CDR3 protein. Of roughly 50,000 distinct CDR3 sequences listed, 11% were seen once; the top ten hold around 2%. The specimen was whole blood, collected in connection with sensitization to the hapten diphenylcyclopropenone (DPC). The receptors were sampled from a woman between 40 and 50 years old with alopecia areata. Some clones in this sample may be carry-over from other donors' samples. Both conserved end residues are part of each CDR3. The D gene is left open where the match is weak. Not all rows give a size; the values are once, few, many and, for expanded clones, a class.

abundance: NA
d_gene: TRBD2
j_gene: TRBJ2-3
v_gene: TRBV10-3
CDR3aa: CAIRAGTDTQYF
CDR3nt: TGTGCCATTCGAGCGGGGACAGATACGCAGTATTTT

abundance: NA
d_gene: NA
j_gene: TRBJ2-7
v_gene: TRBV12-3/TRBV12-4
CDR3aa: CASSAQGPYEQYF
CDR3nt: TGTGCCAGCAGTGCCCAGGGCCCCTACGAGCAGTACTTC

abundance: NA
d_gene: NA
j_gene: TRBJ2-7
v_gene: TRBV27
CDR3aa: CASSLGSAYEQYF
CDR3nt: TGTGCCAGCAGTTTGGGGAGCGCCTACGAGCAGTACTTC

abundance: many
d_gene: NA
j_gene: TRBJ1-5
v_gene: TRBV12-3/TRBV12-4
CDR3aa: CASTGVDQPQHF
CDR3nt: TGTGCCAGCACGGGGGTGGATCAGCCCCAGCATTTT

abundance: many
d_gene: TRBD2
j_gene: TRBJ2-5
v_gene: TRBV2
CDR3aa: CASSATRLAGAETQYF
CDR3nt: TGTGCCAGCAGTGCTACACGACTAGCGGGGGCAGAGACCCAGTACTTC

abundance: many
d_gene: NA
j_gene: TRBJ2-7
v_gene: TRBV19
CDR3aa: CASSNRPYPEQYF
CDR3nt: TGTGCCAGTAGTAACCGGCCGTATCCCGAGCAGTACTTC

abundance: many
d_gene: NA
j_gene: TRBJ2-7
v_gene: TRBV3-1
CDR3aa: CASSQEGRGANEQYF
CDR3nt: TGTGCCAGCAGCCAAGAGGGGCGGGGAGCCAACGAGCAGTACTTC

abundance: NA
d_gene: NA
j_gene: TRBJ2-5
v_gene: TRBV3-1
CDR3aa: CASSLISEETQYF
CDR3nt: TGTGCCAGCAGCCTTATTAGCGAAGAGACCCAGTACTTC

abundance: NA
d_gene: NA
j_gene: TRBJ2-5
v_gene: TRBV20-1
CDR3aa: CSARAGANQETQYF
CDR3nt: TGCAGTGCTAGGGCTGGGGCGAACCAAGAGACCCAGTACTTC

abundance: NA
d_gene: TRBD1
j_gene: TRBJ1-2
v_gene: TRBV3-1
CDR3aa: CASSSDRGGRGYTF
CDR3nt: TGTGCCAGCAGTTCGGACAGGGGAGGTCGGGGCTACACCTTC

abundance: NA
d_gene: NA
j_gene: TRBJ1-5
v_gene: TRBV6-1
CDR3aa: CASTRTADSNQPQHF
CDR3nt: TGTGCCAGCACCCGGACAGCTGATAGCAATCAGCCCCAGCATTTT

abundance: few
d_gene: NA
j_gene: TRBJ2-6
v_gene: TRBV12-3/TRBV12-4
CDR3aa: CASSFAPSGANVLTF
CDR3nt: TGTGCCAGCAGTTTTGCCCCCTCTGGGGCCAACGTCCTGACTTTC

abundance: few
d_gene: NA
j_gene: TRBJ2-7
v_gene: TRBV3-1
CDR3aa: CASSQVPGGPYEQYF
CDR3nt: TGTGCCAGCAGCCAAGTCCCCGGGGGACCCTACGAGCAGTACTTC

abundance: NA
d_gene: TRBD2
j_gene: TRBJ2-1
v_gene: TRBV10-1
CDR3aa: CASRTTSGRTYNEQFF
CDR3nt: TGCGCCAGCAGAACTACTAGCGGGCGTACCTACAATGAGCAGTTCTTC

abundance: many
d_gene: TRBD1
j_gene: TRBJ1-4
v_gene: TRBV29-1
CDR3aa: CSVGQGQRRDEKLFF
CDR3nt: TGCAGCGTGGGACAGGGACAACGGAGGGATGAAAAACTGTTTTTT

abundance: few
d_gene: NA
j_gene: TRBJ2-5
v_gene: TRBV5-1
CDR3aa: CASSLAPAGETQYF
CDR3nt: TGCGCCAGCAGCTTGGCCCCCGCCGGAGAGACCCAGTACTTC

abundance: many
d_gene: TRBD1
j_gene: TRBJ1-2
v_gene: TRBV28
CDR3aa: CASGGTDYGYTF
CDR3nt: TGTGCCAGCGGCGGGACAGACTATGGCTACACCTTC

abundance: NA
d_gene: NA
j_gene: TRBJ2-1
v_gene: TRBV5-1
CDR3aa: CASSLVLASYEQFF
CDR3nt: TGCGCCAGCAGCTTGGTGTTAGCGTCTTATGAGCAGTTCTTC

abundance: few
d_gene: NA
j_gene: TRBJ2-2
v_gene: TRBV6-6
CDR3aa: CASSPEQGHTGELFF
CDR3nt: TGTGCCAGCAGCCCTGAGCAGGGACACACCGGGGAGCTGTTTTTT

abundance: NA
d_gene: NA
j_gene: TRBJ1-5
v_gene: TRBV7-2
CDR3aa: CASSLGGTANQPQHF
CDR3nt: TGTGCCAGCAGCTTAGGGGGGACGGCCAATCAGCCCCAGCATTTT

abundance: few
d_gene: NA
j_gene: TRBJ1-5
v_gene: TRBV15
CDR3aa: CATSRGSNQPQHF
CDR3nt: TGTGCCACCAGCAGAGGTAGCAATCAGCCCCAGCATTTT

abundance: few
d_gene: NA
j_gene: TRBJ1-5
v_gene: TRBV12-3/TRBV12-4
CDR3aa: CASSFQGLLSNQPQHF
CDR3nt: TGTGCCAGCAGTTTTCAGGGGTTATTGAGCAATCAGCCCCAGCATTTT

abundance: NA
d_gene: NA
j_gene: TRBJ2-6
v_gene: TRBV7-3
CDR3aa: CASSPLGGPSGARVLTF
CDR3nt: TGTGCCAGCAGCCCCCTGGGGGGGCCCTCTGGGGCCAGGGTCCTGACTTTC

abundance: NA
d_gene: NA
j_gene: TRBJ1-1
v_gene: TRBV6-6
CDR3aa: CASSSTPNTEAFF
CDR3nt: TGTGCCAGCAGTTCCACACCGAACACTGAAGCTTTCTTT

abundance: NA
d_gene: NA
j_gene: TRBJ1-5
v_gene: TRBV5-1
CDR3aa: CASSLSGSNNQPQHF
CDR3nt: TGCGCCAGCAGCTTGTCCGGGTCGAATAATCAGCCCCAGCATTTT

abundance: NA
d_gene: TRBD1
j_gene: TRBJ1-5
v_gene: TRBV19
CDR3aa: CASSPPGTGNQPQHF
CDR3nt: TGTGCCAGTAGTCCGCCCGGGACAGGTAATCAGCCCCAGCATTTT

abundance: few
d_gene: NA
j_gene: TRBJ2-7
v_gene: TRBV3-1
CDR3aa: CASSQGDGYEQYF
CDR3nt: TGTGCCAGCAGCCAAGGGGACGGGTACGAGCAGTACTTC

abundance: NA
d_gene: TRBD2
j_gene: TRBJ2-1
v_gene: TRBV7-6
CDR3aa: CASSRLAGEQFF
CDR3nt: TGTGCCAGCAGCAGACTAGCGGGAGAGCAGTTCTTC

abundance: few
d_gene: NA
j_gene: TRBJ1-4
v_gene: TRBV19
CDR3aa: CATTPGGNEKLFF
CDR3nt: TGTGCCACCACCCCGGGCGGTAATGAAAAACTGTTTTTT

abundance: NA
d_gene: NA
j_gene: TRBJ2-5
v_gene: TRBV7-2
CDR3aa: CASRFLQGTGQNQETQYF
CDR3nt: TGTGCCAGCAGGTTCTTGCAGGGTACCGGGCAGAACCAAGAGACCCAGTACTTC

abundance: NA
d_gene: TRBD2
j_gene: TRBJ2-1
v_gene: TRBV7-3
CDR3aa: CASSSPPGGSTGNEQFF
CDR3nt: TGTGCCAGCAGCTCCCCCCCCGGCGGGAGCACGGGTAATGAGCAGTTCTTC

abundance: many
d_gene: NA
j_gene: TRBJ2-1
v_gene: TRBV18
CDR3aa: CASSPPPYRQELDNEQFF
CDR3nt: TGTGCCAGCTCACCGCCACCATACCGACAAGAGCTAGACAATGAGCAGTTCTTC

abundance: many
d_gene: TRBD1
j_gene: TRBJ1-5
v_gene: TRBV7-8
CDR3aa: CASSPKTGSHQPQHF
CDR3nt: TGTGCCAGCAGCCCTAAGACAGGGAGTCATCAGCCCCAGCATTTT

abundance: few
d_gene: TRBD2
j_gene: TRBJ2-1
v_gene: TRBV29-1
CDR3aa: CSVEGLSYNEQFF
CDR3nt: TGCAGCGTTGAGGGACTATCCTACAATGAGCAGTTCTTC

abundance: few
d_gene: NA
j_gene: TRBJ2-1
v_gene: TRBV29-1
CDR3aa: CSVVHPSSYNEQFF
CDR3nt: TGCAGCGTTGTACACCCGAGCTCCTACAATGAGCAGTTCTTC

abundance: NA
d_gene: TRBD1
j_gene: TRBJ1-4
v_gene: TRBV11-3
CDR3aa: CASSLGQGEKLFF
CDR3nt: TGTGCCAGCAGCTTGGGACAGGGAGAAAAACTGTTTTTT

abundance: few
d_gene: NA
j_gene: TRBJ1-2
v_gene: TRBV20-1
CDR3aa: CSAPLTGGNNGYTF
CDR3nt: TGCAGTGCCCCCCTTACAGGCGGGAACAATGGCTACACCTTC

abundance: NA
d_gene: NA
j_gene: TRBJ1-1
v_gene: TRBV12-3/TRBV12-4
CDR3aa: CASSLIERANTEAFF
CDR3nt: TGTGCCAGCAGTTTAATTGAAAGGGCGAACACTGAAGCTTTCTTT

abundance: many
d_gene: NA
j_gene: TRBJ2-3
v_gene: TRBV6-5
CDR3aa: CASLNLDTQYF
CDR3nt: TGTGCCAGCCTCAACCTAGATACGCAGTATTTT